The subject of this entry is one TCR beta chain. At one end, the junction sequence differs from germline, possibly due to a read error. The data were taken from a study of blood T cell repertoires in COVID-19. Overall study context: The United States, Italy and Spain were the sources of the acute and convalescent COVID-19 samples.

The Seattle patients, enrolled during active infection, were followed longitudinally. Authors' analysis steps: Scientists estimated how many nucleated cells there were by amplifying reference gene primers. Clones were sequenced by immunoSEQ multiplex PCR, and TCRdb holds only the in-frame ones, with some missing. D and trimming were read from the DNA, whereas the V and J calls and clone size are those reported in that table. There are tens of thousands of clones in the sample; 81% occur only once, and roughly 3.1% lies in the top ten. The TCR comes from a man between 65 and 85 years old with COVID-19, enrolled during active disease. The specimen sequenced was peripheral blood.

The CDR3 reads CARSGQDSYEQYF. The CDR3 bases are TGTGCCCGGAGTGGCCAGGACTCCTACGAGCAGTACTTC. This chain connects TRBV30 to TRBJ2-7; D is ambiguous. The CDR3 contains 13 residues. Germline V gene sequence: CDR1 GTSNPN, CDR2 SVGIG (reference sequence). Full variable domain (rest looked up from reference TRBV30 and TRBJ2-7): SQTIHQWPATLVQPVGSPLSLECTVEGTSNPNLYWYRQAAGRGLQLLFYSVGIGQISSEVPQNLSASRPQDRQFILSSKKLLLSDSGFYLCARSGQDSYEQYFGPGTRLTVT.